This entry lists 24 T cell receptor beta chains sequenced from one sample in a study of beta chain features in type 1 diabetes. Study-wide findings and caveats: TCRB CDR3s from Type 1 diabetes patients were moderately but significantly shorter in all four CD4+ subsets.

The whole isolated RNA underwent reverse transcription, so sequencing captured expressed TCRB transcripts. This table comes from immunoSEQ multiplex PCR, and its TCRdb copy is limited to in-frame clones, with some not included. This table has under 300,000 clones, about a fifth appearing once. What these receptors recognize is not known. The sequenced sample was naive CD4+ T cells from blood. The receptors shown here come from a woman aged 40 to 49 with type 1 diabetes.

The chain links TRBV10-3 to TRBJ2-5, with D possibly matching TRBD1 (5 bases). This CDR3 is built from 15 residues. CDR1 and CDR2 (germline): ENHRY, SYGVKD. Trimming shortened V by 6 bases and J by 2 bases, and 16 bases separated the two germline ends. CDR3 amino acids: CAISPRDSDQETQYF. The CDR3 DNA sequence: TGTGCCATCAGCCCCCGAGACAGTGATCAAGAGACCCAGTACTTC.

The chain is built from TRBV18 and TRBJ1-2; TRBD1 is a possible D gene (5 bases). This CDR3 has 14 residues. Germline loops: CDR1 KGHSH, CDR2 LQKENI. Trimming took 5 bases from V and 8 from J, leaving 18 bases between them. CDR3: CASSGTGDVVGYTF. In nucleotides, the CDR3 is TGTGCCAGCTCAGGTACAGGCGATGTCGTCGGCTACACCTTC.

The chain carries TRBV28 and TRBJ2-7; the match to TRBD1 covers 9 bases. CDR1 is MDHEN, CDR2 SYDVKM, per germline. Trimming cost V 6 bases and J 6 bases; bases outside gene matches: 9. The length of the CDR3 is 14 residues. CDR3 loop: CASRPGQGVSEQYF. The CDR3 DNA reads TGTGCCAGCAGACCGGGACAGGGTGTTTCCGAGCAGTACTTC.

This clone was found a few times. V usage is TRBV2 and J usage is TRBJ2-7; 7 bases agree with TRBD1. J lost 3 bases, V lost 8 bases, and 4 bases had no gene match. CDR1 is SNHLY, CDR2 FYNNEI, per germline. The CDR3 totals 12 residues. CDR3 protein: CASETGYYEQYF. The CDR3 DNA reads TGTGCCAGCGAGACAGGGTACTACGAGCAGTACTTC.

Concerning this clone: This CDR3 is also generated by other DNA sequences in the sample. This sequence joins TRBV6-5 and TRBJ1-2; 8 bases match TRBD1. This CDR3 is 14 amino acids long. The germline CDR1 and CDR2 sequences are MNHEY and SVGAGI. Losses at the gene ends were 0 bases for V and 5 bases for J; bases not matched to a gene: 2. CDR3 sequence: CASSYSTGDYGYTF. The DNA of the CDR3 is TGTGCCAGCAGTTACTCGACAGGGGATTATGGCTACACCTTC.

This clone was counted a few times. CDR3 in amino acids: CASRRETAGSPLHF. The CDR3 region has the DNA TGTGCCTCCCGGCGAGAAACAGCGGGCTCACCCCTCCACTTT. The chain has TRBV10-3 and TRBJ1-6; D remains unclear. The V end lost 11 bases, the J end lost 10 bases, and 21 bases lay between the germline ends. The CDR3 is made up of 14 amino acids. Germline V gives CDR1 ENHRY, CDR2 SYGVKD.

There are a few counts of this clone. The chain couples TRBV4-1 to TRBJ2-2, with 7 bases fitting TRBD2. CDR3 size: 15 residues. Trimming at V came to 5 bases and at J to 7 bases, leaving 10 bases not matched to a gene. The V gene's germline CDR1 is MGHRA and CDR2 YSYEKL. This chain's CDR3 is CASSFGLGDIGELFF. CDR3 bases: TGCGCCAGCAGCTTCGGACTAGGGGATATCGGGGAGCTGTTTTTT.

The rearrangement uses TRBV4-2 and TRBJ2-1, with 9 bases identical to TRBD2. Per the germline V gene, CDR1 is LGHNA and CDR2 is YNFKEQ. The CDR3 spans 16 residues. Losses at the gene ends were 3 bases for V and 6 bases for J; bases not matched to a gene: 9. CDR3 sequence: CASSQGAAGGSNEQFF. CDR3 bases: TGTGCCAGCAGCCAGGGGGCAGCGGGGGGTAGCAATGAGCAGTTCTTC.

The chain employs TRBV30 and TRBJ2-3, with a tentative D call TRBD2 (6 bases). V lost 4 bases and J 0 bases, leaving 11 bases between the germline ends. The CDR3 sequence is 14 residues long. The germline V gene encodes CDR1 GTSNPN and CDR2 SVGIG (reference sequence). CDR3 protein: CAWTGGSSTDTQYF. In DNA form, the CDR3 reads TGTGCCTGGACCGGGGGTTCTAGCACAGATACGCAGTATTTT.

This clone came up a few times. This sequence joins TRBV11-2 and TRBJ1-1, with D possibly being TRBD1 (5 bases). V was trimmed by 3 bases and J by 10 bases, leaving 9 bases between them. The CDR3 loop spans 11 amino acids. Germline CDR1 SGHAT, CDR2 FQNNGV. The CDR3 sequence is CASSLGGRAFF. The CDR3 coding sequence is TGTGCCAGCAGCTTGGGGGGTAGAGCTTTCTTT.

V and J are TRBV6-5 and TRBJ1-5, with D perhaps TRBD1 (6 bases). There are 13 residues in the CDR3. Germline CDR1 is MNHEY and CDR2 is SVGAGI. V was trimmed by 4 bases and J by 11 bases, leaving 15 bases between them. The CDR3 protein is CASSLDSLSAQHF. The CDR3 DNA is TGTGCCAGCAGTTTGGACAGTTTATCAGCCCAGCATTTT.

In this sample, this clone turned up a few times. The chain carries TRBV5-1 and TRBJ2-6; D is ambiguous. V was cut by 0 bases and J by 0 bases, with 7 bases left in between. Germline V gene data show CDR1 as SGHRS and CDR2 as YFSETQ. The CDR3 has 16 amino acids. CDR3 protein: CASSLVVVSGANVLTF. CDR3 bases: TGCGCCAGCAGCTTGGTGGTAGTCTCTGGGGCCAACGTCCTGACTTTC. Filled out from reference TRBV5-1 and TRBJ2-6, the complete variable domain reads KAGVTQTPRYLIKTRGQQVTLSCSPISGHRSVSWYQQTPGQGLQFLFEYFSETQRNKGNFPGRFSGRQFSNSRSEMNVSTLELGDSALYLCASSLVVVSGANVLTFGAGSRLTVL.

The chain recombines TRBV28 with TRBJ1-1; no clear D. This CDR3 spans 15 amino acids. Germline V CDR1 and CDR2: MDHEN, SYDVKM. With 4 bases removed from V and 11 bases from J, the gap between germline ends came to 23 bases. The CDR3 loop is CASSSPQLNTEDAFF. The CDR3 region has the DNA TGTGCCAGCAGTTCCCCACAGCTAAATACGGAGGACGCTTTCTTT.

In its sample, this clone was seen a few times. The J gene is TRBJ2-1, the V gene TRBV19; 8 bases align to TRBD1. Losses at the gene ends were 6 bases for V and 6 bases for J; bases not matched to a gene: 7. The CDR3 length is 14 residues. The germline gives CDR1 LNHDA, CDR2 SQIVND (reference sequence). Here the CDR3 DNA reads TGTGCCAGTAGAGTAGGACAGGGACGCAATGAGCAGTTCTTC. Translating gives CASRVGQGRNEQFF.

This clone was observed a handful of times. The chain recombines TRBV15 with TRBJ1-4, with a tentative D call TRBD1 (5 bases). CDR1 and CDR2 from the germline V gene are LNHNV and YYDKDF (reference sequence). This CDR3 has 15 residues. V lost 0 bases and J lost 8, with 13 bases in between. The CDR3 DNA follows: TGTGCCACCAGCAGAGACCCAGGGAACAGGGAAAAACTGTTTTTT. Translation gives CATSRDPGNREKLFF.

Only a few counts were recorded for this clone. V and J are TRBV7-2 and TRBJ2-7; D gene uncertain. CDR1 SGHTA and CDR2 FQGNSA come from the germline V gene. Trimming took 3 bases from V and 0 from J, leaving 6 bases between them. The CDR3 totals 13 residues. CDR3 bases: TGTGCCAGCAGCTTCTCCCCCTCCTACGAGCAGTACTTC. Protein sequence: CASSFSPSYEQYF.

This clone occurred a few times. The rearrangement uses TRBV15 and TRBJ2-1; 11 bases map to TRBD2. The CDR3 runs 16 residues. V lost 0 bases, J lost 5 bases, and 3 bases stayed unmatched. Per germline, CDR1 LNHNV and CDR2 YYDKDF (reference sequence). CDR3 sequence reads: CATSRDSGRENNEQFF. The CDR3 DNA reads as TGTGCCACCAGCAGAGATAGCGGGAGGGAAAACAATGAGCAGTTCTTC.

The table lists this clone with a few counts. The chain carries TRBV7-2 and TRBJ2-3; D is unresolved. CDR1 SGHTA and CDR2 FQGNSA come from the germline V gene. CDR3 length equals 16 residues. V was trimmed by 0 bases and J by 0 bases, leaving 10 bases between them. CDR3 region: CASSLAPGTSTDTQYF. CDR3 in DNA: TGTGCCAGCAGCTTAGCGCCAGGCACTAGCACAGATACGCAGTATTTT.

The chain combines TRBV5-1 with TRBJ2-5, with 8 bases fitting TRBD2. CDR1 and CDR2 from the germline V gene are SGHRS and YFSETQ. This CDR3 has 13 amino acids. The V and J ends lost 4 bases and 5 bases, in that order; junction bases with no gene match: 4. Written as DNA, the CDR3 is TGCGCCAGCAGCCGAGGACTAGCTGAGACCCAGTACTTC. Protein product: CASSRGLAETQYF.

The V gene is TRBV5-4, the J gene TRBJ1-2, with 7 positions matching TRBD1. From germline, CDR1 is SGHNT and CDR2 YYREEE (reference sequence). V was pared by 0 bases and J by 4 bases, with 6 bases of the junction left unmatched. The CDR3 is 15 residues long. This CDR3 reads CASSLDRDSAYGYTF. The CDR3 nucleotides are TGTGCCAGCAGCTTGGACCGGGACAGTGCCTATGGCTACACCTTC.

The count of this clone is one. This chain uses TRBV5-1 with TRBJ2-5; 10 positions match TRBD2. The CDR3 is 16 amino acids. With 0 bases clipped from V and 2 bases from J, the junction kept 4 bases outside the gene matches. Germline V lookup: CDR1 SGHRS, CDR2 YFSETQ. The CDR3 bases are TGCGCCAGCAGCTTGGGAACTAGCGGGGCTCAAGAGACCCAGTACTTC. Translating gives CASSLGTSGAQETQYF.

This clone turned up a few times. The chain employs TRBV29-1 and TRBJ2-2; D gene uncertain. The V and J ends lost 3 bases and 1 base respectively, with 3 bases between them. This CDR3 spans 12 amino acids. The germline gives CDR1 SQVTM, CDR2 ANQGSEA. CDR3: CSVDRNTGELFF. The CDR3 bases are TGCAGCGTTGACAGGAACACCGGGGAGCTGTTTTTT.

The rearrangement joins TRBV18 to TRBJ1-5; 8 nucleotides align to TRBD1. Germline V gives CDR1 KGHSH, CDR2 LQKENI. V trimming: 6 bases; J trimming: 3 bases; junction bases outside the gene matches: 7. This CDR3 has 15 amino acids. The CDR3 loop is CASSQGQVDNQPQHF. CDR3 in DNA: TGTGCCAGCTCCCAGGGACAGGTCGACAATCAGCCCCAGCATTTT.

This chain links TRBV6-5 with TRBJ1-1; the D gene is possibly TRBD1 (5 bases). Germline CDR1 is MNHEY and CDR2 is SVGAGI. Trimming removed 6 bases from V and 3 bases from J, with 11 bases in between. The CDR3 contains 13 residues. As DNA, the CDR3 is TGTGCCAGCAGCCCGACCAGGGACACTGAAGCTTTCTTT. Translating gives CASSPTRDTEAFF.